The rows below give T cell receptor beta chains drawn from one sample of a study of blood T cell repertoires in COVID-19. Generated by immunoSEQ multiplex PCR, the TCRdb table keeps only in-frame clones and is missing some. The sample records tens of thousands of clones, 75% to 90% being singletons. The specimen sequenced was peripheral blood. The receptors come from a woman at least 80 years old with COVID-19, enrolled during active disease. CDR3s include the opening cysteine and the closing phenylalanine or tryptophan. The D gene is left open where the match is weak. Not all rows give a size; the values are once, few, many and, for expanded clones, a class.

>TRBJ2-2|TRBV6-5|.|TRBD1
CASSRGQARGGELFF
TGTGCCAGCAGTCGAGGACAGGCGCGCGGCGGGGAGCTGTTTTTT
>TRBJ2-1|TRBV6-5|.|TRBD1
CASSSGQVYNEQFF
TGTGCCAGCAGTTCTGGACAGGTTTACAATGAGCAGTTCTTC
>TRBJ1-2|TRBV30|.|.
CAWRGDYYGYTF
TGTGCCTGGAGGGGGGACTACTATGGCTACACCTTC
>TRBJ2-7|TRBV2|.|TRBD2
CASSLASGGTYEQYF
TGTGCCAGCAGTCTTGCTAGCGGGGGCACCTACGAGCAGTACTTC
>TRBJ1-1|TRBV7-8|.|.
CASSPQGSFLQSPFF
TGTGCCAGCAGCCCGCAGGGGTCTTTCCTCCAGAGTCCTTTCTTT
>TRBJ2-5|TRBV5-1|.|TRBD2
CASSEGLGQETQYF
TGCGCCAGCAGCGAGGGACTAGGGCAAGAGACCCAGTACTTC
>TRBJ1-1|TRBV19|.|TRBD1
CASSPRDRGLSNTEAFF
TGTGCCAGTAGTCCCCGGGACAGGGGGCTGTCGAATACTGAAGCTTTCTTT
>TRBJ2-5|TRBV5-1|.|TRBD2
CASSHGTSGQETQYF
TGCGCCAGCAGCCATGGGACTAGCGGGCAAGAGACCCAGTACTTC
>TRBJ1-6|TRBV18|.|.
CASSPGTRGSPLHF
TGTGCCAGCTCACCCGGGACAAGGGGTTCACCCCTCCACTTT
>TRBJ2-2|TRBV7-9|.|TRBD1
CASSLAGQGTTGELFF
TGTGCCAGCAGCTTAGCCGGACAGGGGACCACCGGGGAGCTGTTTTTT
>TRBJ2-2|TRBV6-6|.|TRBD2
CASRARLATTGELFF
TGTGCCAGCAGGGCGAGACTAGCGACAACCGGGGAGCTGTTTTTT
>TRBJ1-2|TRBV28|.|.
CASRGGPNYGYTF
TGTGCCAGCAGGGGGGGTCCAAACTATGGCTACACCTTC
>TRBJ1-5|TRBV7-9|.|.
CASSLAASHQPQHF
TGTGCCAGCAGCTTAGCAGCGTCACACCAGCCCCAGCATTTT
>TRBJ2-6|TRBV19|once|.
CASSIDHGTGANVLTF
TGTGCCAGTAGTATAGATCACGGGACAGGGGCCAACGTCCTGACTTTC
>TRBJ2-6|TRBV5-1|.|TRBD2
CASSFGTSGGAGSGANVLTF
TGCGCCAGCAGCTTTGGGACTAGCGGGGGGGCCGGGTCTGGGGCCAACGTCCTGACTTTC
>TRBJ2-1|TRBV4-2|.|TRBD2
CASSPTSGSYNEQFF
TGTGCCAGCAGCCCGACTAGCGGTTCCTACAATGAGCAGTTCTTC
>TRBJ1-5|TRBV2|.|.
CASSRVSGNQPQHF
TGTGCCAGCAGTCGGGTTTCGGGCAATCAGCCCCAGCATTTT
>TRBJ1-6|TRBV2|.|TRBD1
CASREQGGNSPLHF
TGTGCCAGTAGAGAACAGGGGGGTAATTCACCCCTCCACTTT
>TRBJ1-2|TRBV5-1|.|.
CASSLDSPNYGYTF
TGCGCCAGCAGCCTGGACAGTCCTAACTATGGCTACACCTTC